This passage covers 8 T cell receptor beta chains from one sample sequenced in a study of CD8 T cells in Susac syndrome. Random hexamers served to reverse transcribe about 0.5 to 1 ug RNA. One entry per CDR3 protein, called by TCRdb with MiXCR from the immunoSEQ multiplex PCR reads. The table includes more than 250,000 distinct CDR3 sequences, approximately 90% detected once. Sequencing was performed on CD4+ T cells from PBMCs. All receptors come from a human donor with multiple sclerosis.

The V and J genes are TRBV6-1 and TRBJ1-2; D call uncertain. This CDR3 region has 14 residues. The germline V and J ends were trimmed by 3 bases and 2 bases, with 10 bases remaining between them. Germline-derived CDR1 and CDR2 are MNHNS and SASEGT. CDR3 nucleotides: TGTGCCAGCAGTGAGGCCGGGTGGAACTATGGCTACACCTTC. Translating gives CASSEAGWNYGYTF.

J is TRBJ1-1 and V is TRBV30; D might be TRBD1 (5 bases). Trimming cost V 5 bases and J 1 base, with 8 bases left between them. Per germline, CDR1 GTSNPN and CDR2 SVGIG (reference sequence). The CDR3 spans 12 residues. CDR3 protein: CAWGGENTEAFF. The CDR3 region has the DNA TGTGCCTGGGGGGGGGAGAACACTGAAGCTTTCTTT.

This chain joins TRBV7-9 and TRBJ1-6; no reliable D call. From germline, CDR1 is SEHNR and CDR2 FQNEAQ (reference sequence). The V end lost 2 bases, the J end lost 4 bases, and 12 bases lay between the germline ends. The CDR3 is made up of 16 amino acids. The CDR3 DNA follows: TGTGCCAGCAGCTTATTTTTGTCAGCGTATAATTCACCCCTCCACTTT. Amino acid sequence: CASSLFLSAYNSPLHF.

CDR3 nucleotides: TGTGCCAGCAGTTTATCGGTGGGCAGAGGGGGAGGCGAGCAGTACTTC. Protein sequence: CASSLSVGRGGGEQYF. The V gene is TRBV27, the J gene TRBJ2-7, with D perhaps given as TRBD1 or TRBD2 (6 bases each). CDR3 size: 16 residues. Germline CDR1 is MNHEY and CDR2 is SMNVEV (reference sequence). Between the trimmed V and J ends, which lost 0 bases and 6 bases, there was a span of 18 bases.

The CDR3 loop reads CASSLSPPNQPQHF. In DNA form, the CDR3 reads TGTGCCAGCAGTCTTTCGCCACCAAATCAGCCCCAGCATTTT. The J gene is TRBJ1-5, the V gene TRBV6-2 or TRBV6-3; D is ambiguous. Germline assignment: CDR1 MNHEY and CDR2 SVGEGT. V was pared by 5 bases and J by 4 bases, with 12 bases between. The CDR3 loop spans 14 amino acids.

The rearrangement links TRBV12-3 or TRBV12-4 to TRBJ2-7; possible D gene TRBD2, 6 bases. The CDR3 is 15 residues long. V gave up 5 bases and J gave up 6 bases, with 20 bases separating them. The CDR3 DNA is TGTGCCAGCAGTCCCCGGGACTTTGGGTTGGGCGAGCAGTACTTC. It translates to CASSPRDFGLGEQYF.

The rearrangement uses TRBV2 and TRBJ2-5, with D uncertain. The germline V and J ends were trimmed by 6 bases and 5 bases, with 16 bases remaining between them. Germline assignment: CDR1 SNHLY and CDR2 FYNNEI. The length of the CDR3 is 14 residues. The CDR3 DNA is TGTGCCAGCAGAAGGGTTCGGGCCTCGGAGACCCAGTACTTC. Protein product: CASRRVRASETQYF.

The chain joins TRBV24-1 to TRBJ1-2; tentative D call: TRBD1 (5 bases). V was pared by 4 bases and J by 4 bases, with 12 bases between. The CDR3 extends over 14 amino acids. Germline assignment: CDR1 KGHDR and CDR2 SFDVKD. CDR3 loop: CATSDPPDTYGYTF. The CDR3, as DNA: TGTGCCACCAGTGACCCGCCGGACACCTATGGCTACACCTTC.